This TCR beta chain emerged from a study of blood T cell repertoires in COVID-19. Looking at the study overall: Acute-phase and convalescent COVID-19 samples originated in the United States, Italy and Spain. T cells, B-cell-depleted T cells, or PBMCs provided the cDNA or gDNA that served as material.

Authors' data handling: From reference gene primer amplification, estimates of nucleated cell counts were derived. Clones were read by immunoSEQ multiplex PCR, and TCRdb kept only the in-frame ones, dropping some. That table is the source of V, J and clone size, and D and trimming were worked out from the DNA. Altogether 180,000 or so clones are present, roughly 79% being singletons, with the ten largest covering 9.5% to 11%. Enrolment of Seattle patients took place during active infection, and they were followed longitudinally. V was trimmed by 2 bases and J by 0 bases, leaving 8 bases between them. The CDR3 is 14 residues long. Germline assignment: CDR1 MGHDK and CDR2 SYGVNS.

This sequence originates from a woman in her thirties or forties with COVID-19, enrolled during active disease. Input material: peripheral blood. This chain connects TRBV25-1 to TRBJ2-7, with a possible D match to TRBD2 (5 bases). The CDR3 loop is CASSEVGDSYEQYF. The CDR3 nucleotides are TGTGCCAGCAGTGAAGTCGGGGACTCCTACGAGCAGTACTTC.